What follows describes a single TCR beta chain. The record originates from a study of cytomegalovirus exposure and HLA in healthy donors. With 6 bases clipped from V and 7 bases from J, the junction kept 8 bases outside the gene matches. Germline values: CDR1 LNHNV, CDR2 YYDKDF (reference sequence). The CDR3 runs 13 residues. Vbeta (60) and Jbeta (13) primers were used in the PCR. Clones were read by immunoSEQ multiplex PCR, and TCRdb kept only the in-frame ones, dropping some. The repertoire holds some 110,000 clones, with approximately 76% as singletons. Sequenced material: PBMCs. The chain has TRBV15 and TRBJ2-7; TRBD2 agrees at 8 bases. The sequence was obtained from a woman between 18 and 29 years old in good health and CMV-seropositive. The CDR3 region has the DNA TGTGCCACCAGATCGGGGGGGCTTCGGGAGCAGTACTTC. Amino acids: CATRSGGLREQYF. Complete variable domain (other parts from reference TRBV15 and TRBJ2-7): DAMVIQNPRYQVTQFGKPVTLSCSQTLNHNVMYWYQQKSSQAPKLLFHYYDKDFNNEADTPDNFQSRRPNTSFCFLDIRSPGLGDTAMYLCATRSGGLREQYFGPGTRLTVT.